The 14 T cell receptor delta chains below were found in one sample sequenced in a study of gamma-delta T cells after stem cell transplantation. TCRdb reprocessed the RT-PCR reads using CATT. The sample lists 900 to 1,300 delta-chain clones; 10% to 15% were seen once. The sample comprised gamma-delta T cells. These TCRs come from a human donor. It is not recorded whose cells these are; they may come from a transplant donor.

This clone is large within its sample. CDR3 coding DNA: TGTGCCTGTGACATACTGGGGGATACAGCACAACTCTTCTTT. It is translated as CACDILGDTAQLFF. The chain is built from TRDV2 and TRDJ2; the match to TRDD3 covers 10 bases. The CDR3 has 14 residues. J was trimmed by 5 bases and V by 2 bases; bases with no gene match: 1. From germline, CDR1 is GEAIGNYY and CDR2 EKD.

This clone was seen only a few times. The chain employs TRDV1 and TRDJ1, with D perhaps matching TRDD2 or TRDD3 (6 bases each). The length of the CDR3 is 26 residues. Germline CDR1 is TSWWSYY and CDR2 is QGS. Trimming shortened V by 0 bases and J by 0 bases, and 41 bases separated the two germline ends. CDR3 coding DNA: TGTGCTCTTGGGGAACTTTTCCTCTCCTACGTTAAAGCCAAAGCCGGGGGGAGGGGGAACACCGATAAACTCATCTTT. Translated: CALGELFLSYVKAKAGGRGNTDKLIF.

As for this clone: TCRdb attributes to this sequence the protein of a much larger clone, which differs from the DNA translation at residues 5 and 6; a read error is likely, and the protein displayed is translated from the DNA. V and J are TRDV2 and TRDJ1; 8 bases line up with TRDD3. This CDR3 comprises 17 residues. V was pared by 2 bases and J by 1 base, with 11 bases of the junction left unmatched. Looked up from germline, CDR1 is GEAIGNYY and CDR2 is EKD. In DNA form, the CDR3 reads TGTGCCTGTGACAGCCTACTGGGGGCCCCGGTCACCGATAAACTCATCTTT. It yields the protein CACDSLLGAPVTDKLIF.

Points on this clone: A much larger clonotype is one base distant, so this may be a read error. J is TRDJ3 and V is TRDV2; 11 bases are a match to TRDD3. This CDR3 contains 21 residues. Germline loops: CDR1 GEAIGNYY, CDR2 EKD. The V and J ends lost 4 bases and 1 base, in that order; junction bases with no gene match: 14. This CDR3 reads CACETASYGGYDSWDTRQMFF. CDR3 DNA sequence: TGTGCCTGTGAGACCGCGTCGTATGGGGGATACGATTCCTGGGACACCCGACAGATGTTTTTC.

V usage is TRDV2 and J usage is TRDJ1, with TRDD3 matching over 13 bases. Germline V CDR1 and CDR2: GEAIGNYY, EKD. The CDR3 consists of 19 residues. Unmatched junction bases numbered 10, after V lost 0 bases and J lost 1 base. The CDR3 loop is CACDTILRTGGYATDKLIF. CDR3 DNA sequence: TGTGCCTGTGACACCATTCTACGTACTGGGGGATACGCCACCGATAAACTCATCTTT.

The V gene is TRDV1, the J gene TRDJ2; 8 bases are a match to TRDD3. The germline CDR1 and CDR2 sequences are TSWWSYY and QGS. The CDR3 sequence is 17 residues long. With 3 bases clipped from V and 7 bases from J, the junction kept 13 bases outside the gene matches. CDR3 sequence reads: CALGDRQDLGDKAQLFF. The DNA of the CDR3 is TGTGCTCTTGGGGACCGACAGGATCTGGGGGACAAAGCACAACTCTTCTTT.

The chain couples TRDV2 to TRDJ1, with D unclear. Here the J gene came from matching the DNA to germline, since TCRdb omits it. The germline V and J ends were trimmed by 5 bases and 3 bases, with 18 bases remaining between them. Germline CDR1 and CDR2: GEAIGNYY and EKD. The CDR3 is 15 amino acids. CDR3 nucleotides: TGTGCCTGTGTCGCGGATGGTACCCAGCCCGATAAACTCATCTTT. Protein: CACVADGTQPDKLIF.

This rearrangement joins TRDV2 to TRDJ1; tentatively, D is TRDD3 (6 bases). The J gene, left out of TCRdb, was set here by checking the DNA against germline. Germline V lookup: CDR1 GEAIGNYY, CDR2 EKD. V gave up 3 bases and J gave up 4 bases, with 20 bases separating them. The CDR3 is 16 residues long. For the CDR3, the DNA is TGTGCCTGTGACCCTGTAGGGGGGAGACGGAACGATAAACTCATCTTT. Translated: CACDPVGGRRNDKLIF.

The sample holds a few counts of this clone. The J gene is TRDJ1, the V gene TRDV1; possibly TRDD2 for D (6 bases). This CDR3 comprises 23 residues. Looked up from germline, CDR1 is TSWWSYY and CDR2 is QGS. V was clipped by 3 bases and J by 1 base, with 36 bases between them. The CDR3 loop is CALGDYPWPSPSTYSDPTDKLIF. In DNA form, the CDR3 reads TGTGCTCTTGGGGACTATCCCTGGCCTTCCCCATCTACTTATTCTGACCCCACCGATAAACTCATCTTT.

This clone has a handful of counts. The rearrangement links TRDV2 to TRDJ1, with 9 bases matching TRDD3. The CDR3 totals 18 residues. Germline V CDR1 and CDR2: GEAIGNYY, EKD. Unmatched junction bases numbered 24, after V lost 3 bases and J lost 11 bases. CDR3 in DNA: TGTGCCTGTGACGCCATAGGTACTGGGGGACACACCGGAGTAGACCTCATCTTT. It encodes CACDAIGTGGHTGVDLIF.

The chain joins TRDV3 to TRDJ1, with 9 positions matching TRDD3. Matching the DNA to germline supplied the J gene, which TCRdb does not give. The CDR3 contains 16 residues. Germline-derived CDR1 and CDR2 are TVYSNPD and GDNSRS (reference sequence). V gave up 4 bases and J gave up 4 bases; unmatched junction bases: 16. CDR3 protein: CACTRWGIFTNDKLIF. In DNA, the CDR3 is TGTGCCTGTACTAGGTGGGGGATATTTACTAACGATAAACTCATCTTT.

This clone was found a few times. V and J are TRDV2 and TRDJ1; 7 positions match TRDD3. Trimming removed 4 bases from V and 0 bases from J; junction bases left unmatched: 7. The germline V gene encodes CDR1 GEAIGNYY and CDR2 EKD. The CDR3 covers 15 residues. The CDR3 DNA is TGTGCCTGTGATCCTTGGGGGACGTACACCGATAAACTCATCTTT. Protein: CACDPWGTYTDKLIF.

In its sample, this clone ranks as large (0.1 to 1%). The chain couples TRDV2 to TRDJ1, with 12 bases that match TRDD3. Per germline, CDR1 GEAIGNYY and CDR2 EKD. This CDR3 has 16 amino acids. V lost 0 bases to trimming and J lost 0 bases; unmatched junction nucleotides: 1. Here the CDR3 reads CACDTLGDTYTDKLIF. For the CDR3, the DNA is TGTGCCTGTGACACCCTGGGGGATACGTACACCGATAAACTCATCTTT.

This clone is categorized as large. This chain connects TRDV2 to TRDJ1, with 9 bases lining up with TRDD3. The V gene end was trimmed by 1 base and the J gene end by 4 bases; junction bases not matched to a gene: 9. The CDR3 runs to 16 residues. The germline CDR1 and CDR2 sequences are GEAIGNYY and EKD. This CDR3 is CACDTLGDPKIDKLIF. The CDR3 DNA reads as TGTGCCTGTGACACGCTGGGGGATCCCAAGATCGATAAACTCATCTTT.